Each of the 22 T cell receptor beta chains below was sequenced from the same sample in a study of beta chain features in type 1 diabetes. TCRB transcripts that were expressed got sequenced, as all of the isolated RNA had been reverse transcribed. Data came from immunoSEQ multiplex PCR; TCRdb stores just in-frame clones and leaves some out. The table lists 550,000 to 850,000 clones, roughly 13% of them singletons. These receptors' targets are unknown. Study-wide results and caveats: People with Type 1 diabetes carried modestly yet significantly shorter TCRB CDR3s in all four CD4+ subsets.

Material for sequencing was naive CD4+ T cells from blood. Receptor source: a man younger than 35 with type 1 diabetes.

As regards this clone: This sample includes further DNA sequences coding for the same CDR3. The chain combines TRBV9 with TRBJ2-3; no firm D call. Germline-derived CDR1 and CDR2 are SGDLS and YYNGEE. Trimming removed 0 bases at V and 0 bases at J, with 11 bases between. The CDR3 spans 16 residues. CDR3 bases: TGTGCCAGCAGCGTAGGCGCAGGTACTAGCACAGATACGCAGTATTTT. This encodes CASSVGAGTSTDTQYF.

The genes are TRBV5-4 and TRBJ2-1; tentative D call: TRBD1 (5 bases). Germline-derived CDR1 and CDR2 are SGHNT and YYREEE (reference sequence). V was trimmed by 2 bases and J by 3 bases, leaving 6 bases between them. CDR3 length equals 13 residues. In DNA, the CDR3 is TGTGCCAGCAGCTTTGGACACTACAATGAGCAGTTCTTC. Its translation is CASSFGHYNEQFF.

The genes are TRBV9 and TRBJ2-2; D uncertain. V gave up 2 bases and J gave up 5 bases, with 10 bases separating them. CDR1 and CDR2 (germline): SGDLS, YYNGEE. The CDR3 sequence is 14 residues long. CDR3 in DNA: TGTGCCAGCAGCGTGATCAGCCGAACCGGGGAGCTGTTTTTT. Translating it yields CASSVISRTGELFF. The full variable domain, completed using reference TRBV9 and TRBJ2-2, is DSGVTQTPKHLITATGQRVTLRCSPRSGDLSVYWYQQSLDQGLQFLIQYYNGEERAKGNILERFSAQQFPDLHSELNLSSLELGDSALYFCASSVISRTGELFFGEGSRLTVL.

This clone was seen a few times. The rearrangement uses TRBV20-1 and TRBJ2-1; D not resolved. This CDR3 has 11 amino acids. Trimming pared 3 bases from V and 5 bases from J, leaving 5 bases between. Germline-derived CDR1 and CDR2 are DFQATT and SNEGSKA (reference sequence). In DNA form, the CDR3 reads TGCAGTGCTAGTGGTCACAATGAGCAGTTCTTC. Its translation: CSASGHNEQFF.

In this sample, this clone turned up a few times. The rearrangement uses TRBV7-9 and TRBJ1-5; D call uncertain. The CDR3 is made up of 12 amino acids. CDR1 is SEHNR, CDR2 FQNEAQ, per germline (reference sequence). With 6 bases removed from V and 7 bases from J, the gap between germline ends came to 10 bases. The CDR3 nucleotides are TGTGCCAGCAGTCAGTTGGGGCAGCCCCAGCATTTT. As protein: CASSQLGQPQHF.

In its sample, this clone was seen once. The chain couples TRBV6-5 to TRBJ2-7; TRBD2 matches at 7 bases. V was pared by 0 bases and J by 3 bases, with 5 bases of the junction left unmatched. CDR1 is MNHEY and CDR2 is SVGAGI in the germline V gene. The CDR3 has 15 amino acids. The CDR3 DNA reads as TGTGCCAGCAGTTACTCGGGAGGGACTGGCTACGAGCAGTACTTC. It is translated as CASSYSGGTGYEQYF.

This rearrangement joins TRBV29-1 to TRBJ1-1, with D tentatively TRBD1 (5 bases). In germline, CDR1 is SQVTM, CDR2 ANQGSEA. V shed 6 bases and J shed 1 base, with 9 bases lying between them. The length of the CDR3 is 12 residues. In DNA form, the CDR3 reads TGCAGCGTCGCCACAGGGAACACTGAAGCTTTCTTT. It translates to CSVATGNTEAFF.

In the case of this clone: A much larger clonotype is one base distant, so this may be a read error. The rearrangement uses TRBV6-1 and TRBJ1-6, with unresolved D. The length of the CDR3 is 11 residues. V was clipped by 3 bases and J by 6 bases, with 0 bases between them. Germline CDR1 MNHNS, CDR2 SASEGT. CDR3 in amino acids: CASSDNSPLHF. CDR3 sequence (DNA): TGTGCCAGCAGTGATAATTCACCCCTCCACTTT.

The rearrangement links TRBV6-6 to TRBJ2-7; D remains unclear. This CDR3 is 14 amino acids long. Germline V gives CDR1 MNHNY, CDR2 SVGAGI (reference sequence). V lost 5 bases, J lost 5 bases, and 16 bases lay in between. CDR3 residues: CASSDRWIRHEQYF. Written as DNA, the CDR3 is TGTGCCAGCAGTGATCGGTGGATCAGGCACGAGCAGTACTTC.

The chain employs TRBV2 and TRBJ2-3; no reliable D call. The CDR3 has 13 amino acids. Germline V lookup: CDR1 SNHLY, CDR2 FYNNEI. Deletions cut 3 bases from V and 10 bases from J, with 14 bases between. The CDR3 bases are TGTGCCAGCAGTGACCCGTTTGGGGTGGCGCAGTATTTT. This translates into CASSDPFGVAQYF.

This clone occurred a few times. The rearrangement uses TRBV6-6 and TRBJ2-7, with D perhaps being TRBD1 or TRBD2 (5 bases each). The germline V and J ends were trimmed by 4 bases and 5 bases, with 15 bases remaining between them. From germline, CDR1 is MNHNY and CDR2 SVGAGI (reference sequence). There are 14 residues in the CDR3. In DNA form, the CDR3 reads TGTGCCAGCAGTTCGTCCGGGACGAGCCACGAGCAGTACTTC. Encoded protein: CASSSSGTSHEQYF.

The sample holds a few counts of this clone. This sample includes further DNA sequences coding for the same CDR3. J is TRBJ2-3 and V is TRBV5-1; D call uncertain. Deletions cut 1 base from V and 0 bases from J, with 3 bases between. Germline CDR1 is SGHRS and CDR2 is YFSETQ. The CDR3 spans 13 residues. The CDR3 spells CASSLPSTDTQYF. The CDR3 DNA sequence: TGCGCCAGCAGCTTGCCCAGCACAGATACGCAGTATTTT.

The J gene is TRBJ1-2, the V gene TRBV7-8; D is unclear. The germline V gene has CDR1 SGHVS and CDR2 FQNEAQ. This CDR3 spans 12 amino acids. The V end was cut by 2 bases, the J end by 8 bases, with 9 bases between. The chain's CDR3 is CASSLMPDGYTF. CDR3 DNA sequence: TGTGCCAGCAGCTTAATGCCCGACGGCTACACCTTC.

The chain combines TRBV2 with TRBJ1-6; D may be TRBD1 (6 bases). Trimming stripped 8 bases from V and 5 bases from J, with 16 bases between. The germline CDR1 and CDR2 sequences are SNHLY and FYNNEI. The length of the CDR3 is 15 residues. The CDR3 nucleotides are TGTGCCAGCGGCCTAAGGGGGGTAGATAATTCACCCCTCCACTTT. This encodes CASGLRGVDNSPLHF.

This clone has only a few counts. The J gene is TRBJ2-7, the V gene TRBV19; no clear D. There are 10 residues in the CDR3. The germline V gene encodes CDR1 LNHDA and CDR2 SQIVND (reference sequence). Deletions cut 8 bases from V and 3 bases from J, with 5 bases between. The CDR3 nucleotides read TGTGCCAGTGGCGGCTACGAGCAGTACTTC. Residues: CASGGYEQYF.

This clone was detected a few times. The chain has TRBV5-1 and TRBJ2-1; TRBD2 is a possible D gene (6 bases). V dropped 0 bases and J dropped 8 bases, with 15 bases sitting between them. CDR1 is SGHRS and CDR2 is YFSETQ in the germline V gene. The CDR3 extends over 15 amino acids. CDR3 DNA: TGCGCCAGCAGCTTGGCCTGGCCTAGCGAACATGAGCAGTTCTTC. Its translation is CASSLAWPSEHEQFF.

This clone appeared a few times. The chain couples TRBV9 to TRBJ1-1; D remains unclear. The CDR3 has 13 residues. V dropped 4 bases and J dropped 4 bases, with 11 bases sitting between them. From germline, CDR1 is SGDLS and CDR2 YYNGEE. The CDR3 nucleotides are TGTGCCAGCAGCAGCCGGGCTACCACTGAAGCTTTCTTT. This encodes CASSSRATTEAFF. The variable domain in full, with the rest retrieved from reference TRBV9 and TRBJ1-1, is DSGVTQTPKHLITATGQRVTLRCSPRSGDLSVYWYQQSLDQGLQFLIQYYNGEERAKGNILERFSAQQFPDLHSELNLSSLELGDSALYFCASSSRATTEAFFGQGTRLTVV.

The gene calls are TRBV30 and TRBJ1-6, with D perhaps matching TRBD1 (6 bases). V lost 3 bases and J 0 bases, leaving 15 bases between the germline ends. The CDR3 is 17 amino acids. The germline gives CDR1 GTSNPN, CDR2 SVGIG (reference sequence). CDR3 nucleotides: TGTGCCTGGAGCTTGGGGGGCAGGAGCTCCTATAATTCACCCCTCCACTTT. Protein sequence: CAWSLGGRSSYNSPLHF.

This clone was seen only a few times. The V call is TRBV19, the J call TRBJ2-3; TRBD1 might be the D (6 bases). Germline V gene sequence: CDR1 LNHDA, CDR2 SQIVND (reference sequence). V was shortened by 5 bases and J by 5 bases, with 11 bases between the two germline ends. The CDR3 totals 13 residues. Written as DNA, the CDR3 is TGTGCCAGTAGTCCCCAAGGGGGAGATACGCAGTATTTT. This gives the protein CASSPQGGDTQYF. The full variable domain, completed using reference TRBV19 and TRBJ2-3, is DGGITQSPKYLFRKEGQNVTLSCEQNLNHDAMYWYRQDPGQGLRLIYYSQIVNDFQKGDIAEGYSVSREKKESFPLTVTSAQKNPTAFYLCASSPQGGDTQYFGPGTRLTVL.

The sample holds a few counts of this clone. The V call is TRBV19, the J call TRBJ1-5, with 8 bases matching TRBD1. Looked up from germline, CDR1 is LNHDA and CDR2 is SQIVND (reference sequence). There are 17 residues in the CDR3. The trim removed 2 bases at V and 0 bases at J, leaving 6 bases unmatched. The CDR3 DNA sequence: TGTGCCAGTAGTATAATGGGACAGGTTTATAGCAATCAGCCCCAGCATTTT. Its translation: CASSIMGQVYSNQPQHF.

The chain joins TRBV10-1 to TRBJ2-7; D uncertain. Looked up from germline, CDR1 is WNHNN and CDR2 is SYGVQD (reference sequence). V was cut by 5 bases and J by 0 bases, with 5 bases left in between. The CDR3 sequence is 12 residues long. CDR3 sequence: CASSRSSYEQYF. CDR3 bases: TGCGCCAGCAGTCGAAGCTCCTACGAGCAGTACTTC.

The rearrangement joins TRBV10-2 to TRBJ1-5, with D possibly TRBD1 on 6 matching bases. The CDR3 is made up of 13 amino acids. The germline V gene has CDR1 WSHSY and CDR2 SAAADI. Trimming left V 6 bases short and J 4 bases short, with 10 bases between. This CDR3 reads CASRAGANQPQHF. The CDR3, as DNA: TGCGCCAGCAGGGCAGGGGCTAATCAGCCCCAGCATTTT.